The 27 T cell receptor beta chains listed next were all sequenced from one sample in a study of T-cell reconstitution after alpha-beta-depleted transplantation in children. As it was prepared, the TCRbeta library received unique molecular identifiers. TCRdb reprocessed the PCR reads via MiXCR and lists one record per CDR3 protein. Altogether around 87,000 distinct CDR3 sequences are present, approximately 9.2% being singletons, with the ten largest covering 6.9%. The input for sequencing was PBMCs from the stem cell graft donor, taken from the stem cell graft. These receptors were collected from a human donor who donated a stem cell graft to a child with congenital amegakaryocytic thrombocytopenia.

This clonotype showed up just a few times. The CDR3 DNA reads as TGTGCCAGCAGCCGTTGGACAGGGGAAACATATGGCTACACCTTC. As protein: CASSRWTGETYGYTF. The chain combines TRBV7-8 with TRBJ1-2, with TRBD1 identical over 9 bases. Germline V gene sequence: CDR1 SGHVS, CDR2 FQNEAQ. With V trimmed by 5 bases and J by 5 bases, 9 bases remained unmatched. The CDR3 contains 15 residues.

This clonotype was detected ten times or more. The V call is TRBV5-5, the J call TRBJ2-3; a possible D gene is TRBD2 (7 bases). Germline lookup yields CDR1 SGHKS and CDR2 YYEKEE (reference sequence). The CDR3 runs to 16 residues. The V end was cut by 0 bases, the J end by 3 bases, with 14 bases between. CDR3 coding DNA: TGTGCCAGCAGCTTGGGATGGGGGGGCTCAACAGATACGCAGTATTTT. It encodes CASSLGWGGSTDTQYF.

The chain has TRBV12-3 or TRBV12-4 and TRBJ1-1; D is ambiguous. V lost 5 bases to trimming and J lost 0 bases, with 10 bases between them. The CDR3 length is 14 residues. CDR3 amino acids: CASSPGELNTEAFF. CDR3 DNA: TGTGCCAGCAGTCCCGGGGAGTTGAACACTGAAGCTTTCTTT.

This clonotype was recorded many times. This sequence joins TRBV20-1 and TRBJ2-6; D gene uncertain. Germline CDR1 DFQATT, CDR2 SNEGSKA (reference sequence). V gave up 6 bases and J gave up 2 bases, with 8 bases separating them. This CDR3 is 13 amino acids long. The CDR3: CSAVLPGANVLTF. CDR3 DNA: TGCAGTGCCGTACTTCCTGGGGCCAACGTCCTGACTTTC.

This clonotype was recorded many times. This chain joins TRBV5-1 and TRBJ1-5; no reliable D call. V dropped 2 bases and J dropped 3 bases, with 12 bases sitting between them. CDR1 and CDR2 from the germline V gene are SGHRS and YFSETQ. The CDR3 runs 15 residues. The CDR3 protein is CASSLLPTDNQPQHF. The CDR3 DNA reads as TGCGCCAGCAGCTTACTACCGACGGACAATCAGCCCCAGCATTTT.

Of note for this clonotype: One base away lies a much larger clone, so this may be a sequencing read error. J is TRBJ2-1 and V is TRBV5-1; 7 bases agree with TRBD2. The V and J ends lost 7 bases and 0 bases, in that order; junction bases with no gene match: 7. This CDR3 comprises 15 residues. Germline-derived CDR1 and CDR2 are SGHRS and YFSETQ. The CDR3 DNA sequence: TGCGCCAGCTGCTACAAGCGGGGCTCCTACAATGAGCAGTTCTTC. It specifies CASCYKRGSYNEQFF. Combining the CDR3 with reference TRBV5-1 and TRBJ2-1 gives the whole variable domain KAGVTQTPRYLIKTRGQQVTLSCSPISGHRSVSWYQQTPGQGLQFLFEYFSETQRNKGNFPGRFSGRQFSNSRSEMNVSTLELGDSALYLCASCYKRGSYNEQFFGPGTRLTVL.

This clonotype was found many times. The chain employs TRBV5-1 and TRBJ2-5; possible D gene TRBD1, 5 bases. Between the trimmed V and J ends, which lost 1 base and 2 bases, there was a span of 21 bases. In germline, CDR1 is SGHRS, CDR2 YFSETQ. The CDR3 has 18 amino acids. The CDR3 DNA reads as TGCGCCAGCAGCTTGCGGCCGACGATAGGACAACCACAAGAGACCCAGTACTTC. Translated, it gives CASSLRPTIGQPQETQYF.

This clonotype came up many times. The V and J genes are TRBV29-1 and TRBJ2-1; TRBD2 aligns across 11 bases. Germline V gene sequence: CDR1 SQVTM, CDR2 ANQGSEA. The V and J ends lost 4 bases and 10 bases, in that order; junction bases with no gene match: 9. This CDR3 has 14 amino acids. For the CDR3, the DNA is TGCAGCGTTGGTAGTAGCGGGGGGGCCGGCGAGCAGTTCTTC. Translated, it gives CSVGSSGGAGEQFF.

Many counts were recorded for this clonotype. The genes are TRBV18 and TRBJ2-3; a possible D gene is TRBD1 (5 bases). Germline CDR1 and CDR2: KGHSH and LQKENI. The CDR3 length is 14 residues. The V gene lost 1 base and the J gene lost 1 base, with 6 bases spanning the gap. The CDR3 DNA reads TGTGCCAGCTCACCACGGGGCGGCACAGATACGCAGTATTTT. Protein: CASSPRGGTDTQYF.

This clonotype was observed at least ten times. The chain joins TRBV28 to TRBJ1-4; possible D gene TRBD1, 5 bases. The V and J ends lost 2 bases and 13 bases respectively, with 17 bases between them. In germline, CDR1 is MDHEN, CDR2 SYDVKM. The CDR3 consists of 14 residues. CDR3 bases: TGTGCCAGCAGTTTAGGGGGGAACGGGTTCCGACTGTTTTTT. It specifies CASSLGGNGFRLFF.

Many counts were recorded for this clonotype. This sequence joins TRBV5-1 and TRBJ2-1; 9 bases align to TRBD2. This CDR3 is 17 amino acids long. CDR1 and CDR2 (germline): SGHRS, YFSETQ. V lost 1 base, J lost 1 base, and 6 bases stayed unmatched. The CDR3 DNA follows: TGCGCCAGCAGCTTGATGGGCGGGGGGGCTTCCTACAATGAGCAGTTCTTC. The encoded protein is CASSLMGGGASYNEQFF.

The rearrangement joins TRBV20-1 to TRBJ2-1, with 9 positions matching TRBD2. There are 19 residues in the CDR3. Per germline, CDR1 DFQATT and CDR2 SNEGSKA (reference sequence). Trimming took 5 bases from V and 0 from J; bases not matched to a gene: 17. This CDR3 is CSAAPFRTSASISYNEQFF. CDR3 nucleotide sequence: TGCAGTGCTGCGCCCTTTAGGACTAGCGCCTCCATCTCCTACAATGAGCAGTTCTTC.

This clonotype has at least ten counts. This chain uses TRBV20-1 with TRBJ1-2; the D is unclear. CDR3 size: 12 residues. V lost 0 bases and J lost 2, with 4 bases in between. Germline V gives CDR1 DFQATT, CDR2 SNEGSKA (reference sequence). The CDR3: CSAREPNYGYTF. The CDR3 nucleotides read TGCAGTGCTAGAGAACCCAACTATGGCTACACCTTC.

This clonotype was detected ten times or more. This chain uses TRBV29-1 with TRBJ1-2; D gene ambiguous. The germline V gene has CDR1 SQVTM and CDR2 ANQGSEA. The CDR3 totals 14 residues. Trimming removed 4 bases at V and 2 bases at J, with 14 bases between. CDR3 DNA sequence: TGCAGCGTTGGTGAGAGATATTTAAACTATGGCTACACCTTC. Translated, it gives CSVGERYLNYGYTF.

There are many counts of this clonotype. The chain combines TRBV10-3 with TRBJ2-5; D possibly uses TRBD1 or TRBD2 (5 bases each). The CDR3 contains 14 residues. Looked up from germline, CDR1 is ENHRY and CDR2 is SYGVKD. Trimming took off 8 bases at V and 4 bases at J, with 17 bases between the two ends. The DNA for the CDR3 is TGTGCCATCGGTGGCACCGAGGGGCGAGAGACCCAGTACTTC. This encodes CAIGGTEGRETQYF.

This clonotype occurred many times. The chain joins TRBV5-1 to TRBJ2-1, with D unclear. Germline-derived CDR1 and CDR2 are SGHRS and YFSETQ. This CDR3 has 14 amino acids. The ends were cut back, 1 base at V and 0 bases at J, with 5 bases in the middle. The CDR3 DNA follows: TGCGCCAGCAGCTTGCAGAGCTCCTACAATGAGCAGTTCTTC. Translation gives CASSLQSSYNEQFF.

This clonotype was picked up many times. The chain employs TRBV20-1 and TRBJ1-3; tentatively, D is TRBD1 (6 bases). Germline V gives CDR1 DFQATT, CDR2 SNEGSKA (reference sequence). Trimming cost V 2 bases and J 5 bases, with 7 bases left between them. The CDR3 is 12 amino acids. The CDR3 sequence: CSARRGRNTIYF. The CDR3 DNA is TGCAGTGCTAGACGGGGGCGAAACACCATATATTTT.

At least ten counts were recorded for this clonotype. The gene calls are TRBV5-1 and TRBJ1-1; D perhaps matches TRBD1 (5 bases). Germline V gives CDR1 SGHRS, CDR2 YFSETQ. The CDR3 has 13 residues. Trimming removed 4 bases at V and 1 base at J, with 8 bases between. The CDR3 reads CASSRDPNTEAFF. The DNA of the CDR3 is TGCGCCAGCAGCCGGGACCCGAACACTGAAGCTTTCTTT.

This clonotype was found many times. The chain recombines TRBV7-2 with TRBJ2-3; D is possibly TRBD1 or TRBD2 (6 bases each). Per the germline V gene, CDR1 is SGHTA and CDR2 is FQGNSA. V was clipped by 2 bases and J by 4 bases, with 13 bases between them. CDR3 length equals 15 residues. CDR3 residues: CASSLLRGAADTQYF. The CDR3, as DNA: TGTGCCAGCAGCTTACTAAGGGGGGCGGCAGATACGCAGTATTTT.

This clonotype appeared many times. The chain links TRBV29-1 to TRBJ2-5; D call uncertain. V was clipped by 3 bases and J by 0 bases, with 8 bases between them. The CDR3 runs 13 residues. Germline V gene data show CDR1 as SQVTM and CDR2 as ANQGSEA. CDR3 bases: TGCAGCGTTGACGCAGATTACCAAGAGACCCAGTACTTC. It codes for CSVDADYQETQYF.

This clonotype was recorded many times. The chain has TRBV7-9 and TRBJ2-3; 8 bases are shared with TRBD2. Germline CDR1 reads SEHNR; CDR2 reads FQNEAQ (reference sequence). The length of the CDR3 is 16 residues. With V trimmed by 4 bases and J by 4 bases, 10 bases remained unmatched. CDR3: CASSSSTSVKPDTQYF. In nucleotides, the CDR3 is TGTGCCAGCAGCTCTTCGACTAGCGTCAAACCAGATACGCAGTATTTT.

This clonotype was counted ten times or more. The chain joins TRBV11-2 to TRBJ1-2, with D possibly TRBD1 on 5 matching bases. This CDR3 has 16 residues. Looked up from germline, CDR1 is SGHAT and CDR2 is FQNNGV. The germline V and J ends were trimmed by 4 bases and 3 bases, with 18 bases remaining between them. This chain's CDR3 is CASSSPRGSRYYGYTF. CDR3 DNA sequence: TGTGCCAGCAGCTCCCCCCGGGGGAGTCGGTACTATGGCTACACCTTC.

This clonotype has at least ten counts. The chain employs TRBV20-1 and TRBJ2-5; weak D call: TRBD1 (5 bases). This CDR3 has 15 residues. V lost 1 base and J lost 1, with 13 bases in between. Germline values: CDR1 DFQATT, CDR2 SNEGSKA (reference sequence). The CDR3, as DNA: TGCAGTGCTAGAGCCCCTTGGGGCGGCCAAGAGACCCAGTACTTC. Translation: CSARAPWGGQETQYF.

This clonotype was seen repeatedly, ten times or more. The chain couples TRBV25-1 to TRBJ2-1; 11 nucleotides line up with TRBD2. The CDR3 is made up of 14 amino acids. Germline trimming cut 8 bases from V and 6 bases from J; bases unmatched to any gene: 6. Per germline, CDR1 MGHDK and CDR2 SYGVNS. DNA for the CDR3: TGTGCCAGCGTTAGCGGGAGGGCCCTCAATGAGCAGTTCTTC. This gives the protein CASVSGRALNEQFF.

This clonotype was recorded many times. Germline and junction disagree at one end, which may indicate a read error. CDR3 sequence (DNA): TGTGCCAGCAGCTTAGGGACGGAGACCGGGGAGCTGTTTTTT. Its translation is CASSLGTETGELFF. The V gene is TRBV12-3 or TRBV12-4, the J gene TRBJ2-2, with D perhaps assigned TRBD1 or TRBD2 (5 bases each). CDR3 length: 14 amino acids.

This clonotype has just a few counts. This chain uses TRBV10-3 with TRBJ2-7; TRBD2 matches 9 bases. CDR1 is ENHRY, CDR2 SYGVKD, per germline. Losses at the gene ends were 2 bases for V and 5 bases for J; bases not matched to a gene: 10. The CDR3 totals 16 residues. CDR3 sequence reads: CAISERRTSEGHEQYF. CDR3 nucleotides: TGTGCCATCAGTGAGAGAAGGACTAGCGAAGGGCACGAGCAGTACTTC.

This clonotype has ten or more counts. This chain connects TRBV29-1 to TRBJ1-1; D remains unclear. Germline CDR1 SQVTM, CDR2 ANQGSEA. The CDR3 spans 14 residues. V was cut by 7 bases and J by 1 base, with 16 bases left in between. CDR3 protein: CSAAQGRGNTEAFF. CDR3 coding DNA: TGCAGCGCGGCTCAAGGACGGGGGAACACTGAAGCTTTCTTT. The complete variable domain, with remaining parts taken from reference TRBV29-1 and TRBJ1-1, reads SAVISQKPSRDICQRGTSLTIQCQVDSQVTMMFWYRQQPGQSLTLIATANQGSEATYESGFVIDKFPISRPNLTFSTLTVSNMSPEDSSIYLCSAAQGRGNTEAFFGQGTRLTVV.